Each of the 16 T cell receptor beta chains below was sequenced from the same sample in a study of T cells in Graves' hyperthyroidism and ophthalmopathy. From RNA transcripts, TCR beta CDR3 regions were amplified. An initial round of RT-PCR targeting the TCR CDR3 relied on the HTBI primer set. Via MiXCR, TCRdb re-called the multiplex PCR reads, giving one row per CDR3 protein. The data show about 320,000 distinct CDR3 sequences, around 16% seen once. Sequencing used blood. The receptors were gathered from a young man with Graves' hyperthyroidism.

There are a few counts of this clonotype. The junction shows a germline mismatch at one end, possibly a read error. The rearrangement links TRBV6-1 to TRBJ2-1; the match to TRBD1 covers 7 bases. The germline V gene has CDR1 MNHNS and CDR2 SASEGT. This CDR3 has 19 residues. The CDR3 here is CASSYLNRGPEGPNNEQSF. CDR3 DNA: TGTGCCAGCAGTTACCTGAACAGGGGCCCCGAGGGGCCTAACAATGAGCAGTCCTTC.

This clonotype was recorded many times. The chain is built from TRBV7-3 and TRBJ2-1; D gene ambiguous. Per germline, CDR1 SGHTA and CDR2 FQGTGA. The CDR3 totals 12 residues. V was pared by 1 base and J by 10 bases, with 8 bases between. CDR3 region: CASSLSGREQFF. DNA of the CDR3: TGTGCCAGCAGCTTAAGTGGCCGAGAGCAGTTCTTC.

This clonotype was seen ten or more times. The CDR3 reads CASSRGLAGTYNEQFF. Written as DNA, the CDR3 is TGCGCCAGCAGTCGCGGACTAGCGGGAACCTACAATGAGCAGTTCTTC. This chain links TRBV5-1 with TRBJ2-1; 12 positions match TRBD2. The CDR3 length is 16 residues. Looked up from germline, CDR1 is SGHRS and CDR2 is YFSETQ. V trimming: 5 bases; J trimming: 2 bases; junction bases outside the gene matches: 5.

The rearrangement links TRBV7-6 to TRBJ2-7; D perhaps matches TRBD1 (6 bases). The CDR3 is 15 residues long. Trimming removed 4 bases from V and 8 bases from J, with 21 bases in between. The germline gives CDR1 SGHVS, CDR2 FNYEAQ. As DNA, the CDR3 is TGTGCCAGCAGCTCCCTGATTGGGGTGGGGGCTAAGCAGTACTTC. Amino acid sequence: CASSSLIGVGAKQYF.

This sequence joins TRBV10-3 and TRBJ2-1; the match to TRBD2 covers 8 bases. The CDR3 has 16 amino acids. Per germline, CDR1 ENHRY and CDR2 SYGVKD. The J segment lost 5 bases and the V segment lost 5 bases, leaving 11 bases of the junction unmatched. Written as DNA, the CDR3 is TGTGCCATCAGTAACCCGGGACTAGACAAGAACAATGAGCAGTTCTTC. Protein product: CAISNPGLDKNNEQFF.

This clonotype was observed many times. The junction departs from germline at one end; a sequencing error may be responsible. The DNA of the CDR3 is TGTGCCAGCAGTTTCCGAGAGACCCAGTACTTC. Amino acid sequence: CASSFRETQYF. The chain joins TRBV5-1 to TRBJ2-5; D gene uncertain. Germline lookup yields CDR1 SGHRS and CDR2 YFSETQ. This CDR3 has 11 residues. Combining the CDR3 with reference TRBV5-1 and TRBJ2-5 gives the whole variable domain KAGVTQTPRYLIKTRGQQVTLSCSPISGHRSVSWYQQTPGQGLQFLFEYFSETQRNKGNFPGRFSGRQFSNSRSEMNVSTLELGDSALYLCASSFRETQYFGPGTRLLVL.

Many counts were recorded for this clonotype. The J gene is TRBJ2-1, the V gene TRBV6-1; the match to TRBD2 covers 14 bases. V was clipped by 4 bases and J by 4 bases; unmatched bases: 0. From germline, CDR1 is MNHNS and CDR2 SASEGT. This CDR3 has 15 residues. CDR3 amino acids: CASSGLAGGYNEQFF. CDR3 nucleotide sequence: TGTGCCAGCAGTGGACTAGCGGGAGGGTACAATGAGCAGTTCTTC.

V usage is TRBV19 and J usage is TRBJ1-2, with unresolved D. Germline V gene lookup returns CDR1 LNHDA and CDR2 SQIVND (reference sequence). The V end was cut by 7 bases, the J end by 6 bases, with 21 bases between. This CDR3 is built from 15 residues. CDR3 sequence (DNA): TGTGCCAGTATCGGATGGCGGCATGGATTTCATGGCTACACCTTC. Its translation: CASIGWRHGFHGYTF.

The table lists this clonotype with a few counts. The chain carries TRBV12-3 or TRBV12-4 and TRBJ1-5, with 7 bases lining up with TRBD1. CDR3 size: 13 residues. Trimming cost V 4 bases and J 7 bases; bases outside gene matches: 4. In DNA form, the CDR3 reads TGTGCCAGCAGTTACGGGGACAGACAGCCCCAGCATTTT. It specifies CASSYGDRQPQHF.

This clonotype was counted between two and nine times. A single base separates this from a much larger clone, so it may be a read error. The rearrangement links TRBV24-1 to TRBJ1-2; no clear D. CDR3 size: 13 residues. Germline V gene data show CDR1 as KGHDR and CDR2 as SFDVKD. CDR3 in amino acids: CATGDTWGYGYTF. The CDR3 DNA follows: TGTGCCACCGGTGACACGTGGGGCTATGGCTACACCTTC.

In this sample, this clonotype turned up many times. The rearrangement uses TRBV18 and TRBJ2-7; D gene unclear. The CDR3 contains 14 residues. CDR1 and CDR2 (germline): KGHSH, LQKENI. Trimming removed 2 bases from V and 0 bases from J, with 8 bases in between. The CDR3 DNA reads as TGTGCCAGCTCACCAACTTCTAGCTCCTACGAGCAGTACTTC. Translating gives CASSPTSSSYEQYF.

This clonotype was seen repeatedly, ten times or more. The gene calls are TRBV7-6 and TRBJ2-7, with 9 bases lining up with TRBD2. The CDR3 runs 14 residues. With V trimmed by 3 bases and J by 5 bases, 5 bases remained unmatched. Germline assignment: CDR1 SGHVS and CDR2 FNYEAQ. CDR3 sequence (DNA): TGTGCCAGCAGCTTTAGCGGGAGTACGAACGAGCAGTACTTC. Its protein product is CASSFSGSTNEQYF.

The V call is TRBV3-1, the J call TRBJ2-5; 8 nucleotides line up with TRBD2. The trim removed 5 bases at V and 5 bases at J, leaving 16 bases unmatched. CDR1 is LGHDT, CDR2 YNNKEL, per germline (reference sequence). The CDR3 is made up of 17 amino acids. The CDR3 loop reads CASSRSGTSLLMETQYF. In DNA form, the CDR3 reads TGTGCCAGCAGCAGATCCGGGACTAGTCTTTTAATGGAGACCCAGTACTTC.

This chain connects TRBV12-3 or TRBV12-4 to TRBJ1-5, with D perhaps matching TRBD1 (5 bases). V lost 2 bases, J lost 2 bases, and 10 bases lay in between. The CDR3 is 15 amino acids. This chain's CDR3 is CASSLQGRGNQPQHF. The CDR3 nucleotides are TGTGCCAGCAGTTTACAGGGTAGAGGCAATCAGCCCCAGCATTTT.

This clonotype was seen repeatedly, ten times or more. The J gene is TRBJ2-1, the V gene TRBV3-1; 9 bases align to TRBD2. Germline V gene data show CDR1 as LGHDT and CDR2 as YNNKEL (reference sequence). The CDR3 length is 15 residues. The trim removed 6 bases at V and 5 bases at J, leaving 8 bases unmatched. CDR3 protein: CASRSSGNTNNEQFF. In nucleotides, the CDR3 is TGTGCCAGCAGATCTAGCGGGAATACGAACAATGAGCAGTTCTTC.

This clonotype showed up many times. The chain combines TRBV29-1 with TRBJ2-3, with D possibly called TRBD1 or TRBD2 (5 bases each). Between the trimmed V and J ends, which lost 7 bases and 8 bases, there was a span of 13 bases. Per germline, CDR1 SQVTM and CDR2 ANQGSEA. The CDR3 loop spans 11 amino acids. CDR3 nucleotides: TGCAGCGCCGCACCTGGGGGTACGCAGTATTTT. The encoded protein is CSAAPGGTQYF.